The 24 T cell receptor beta chains below were found in one sample sequenced in a study of CXCR3-negative and CXCR3-positive naive CD8 T cells. It was by 5' RACE with UMI labels that the TRB cDNA libraries were prepared. Reprocessing the 5' RACE reads, TCRdb reports a single entry for every CDR3 protein and omits DNA. This sample contains more than 70,000 distinct CDR3 sequences. Study outcomes and limitations: More hydrophobic TRB CDR3s occurred in CXCR3-positive than in CXCR3-negative naive cells.

No antigen has been assigned to these receptors. The sequencing sample was made of naive CXCR3+ CD8+ T cells from blood. The subset: CD45RO-CCR7+CD27+CD95- naive CD8+ T cells expressing CXCR3 (TNR3+). These receptors were taken from a human donor in good health. Some clones in this sample may be carry-over from other donors' samples.

The CDR3 sequence is CSVEALVDSRAGAGYGYTF. The J gene is TRBJ1-2, the V gene TRBV29-1; the D call from TCRdb, TRBD1, cannot be confirmed without DNA. The V gene's germline CDR1 is SQVTM and CDR2 ANQGSEA. CDR3 length: 19 residues. The entire variable domain, with the rest obtained from reference TRBV29-1 and TRBJ1-2, is as follows: SAVISQKPSRDICQRGTSLTIQCQVDSQVTMMFWYRQQPGQSLTLIATANQGSEATYESGFVIDKFPISRPNLTFSTLTVSNMSPEDSSIYLCSVEALVDSRAGAGYGYTFGSGTRLTVV.

V usage is TRBV29-1 and J usage is TRBJ2-7; there is no DNA to check the TCRdb D call of TRBD2. The CDR3 spans 14 residues. Germline CDR1 SQVTM, CDR2 ANQGSEA. The CDR3 loop reads CSVYSGSSSYEQYF.

V usage is TRBV28 and J usage is TRBJ2-7; TCRdb returns TRBD2, unconfirmable since there is no DNA. This CDR3 contains 17 residues. CDR1 is MDHEN, CDR2 SYDVKM, per germline. CDR3 amino acids: CASSLEAERDIAYEQYF.

CDR3 region: CASNYLEDTQYF. The gene calls are TRBV7-9 and TRBJ2-3. CDR1 is SEHNR and CDR2 is FQNEAQ in the germline V gene (reference sequence). This CDR3 is 12 amino acids long.

The chain employs TRBV14 and TRBJ2-7; checking the TCRdb D call of TRBD1 is not possible without DNA. CDR1 and CDR2 from the germline V gene are SGHDN and FVKESK. The CDR3 runs to 13 residues. The CDR3 loop is CASSFLGTYEQYF.

The gene calls are TRBV3-1 and TRBJ2-3; TCRdb names TRBD2, which stays unverified in the absence of DNA. The CDR3 spans 16 residues. Germline assignment: CDR1 LGHDT and CDR2 YNNKEL (reference sequence). The CDR3 spells CASSPPAAEYTDTQYF.

The chain combines TRBV4-1 with TRBJ2-7. CDR3 size: 14 residues. CDR1 and CDR2 from the germline V gene are MGHRA and YSYEKL. The chain's CDR3 is CASSQGRGSYEQYF.

This chain links TRBV5-1 with TRBJ1-2; checking the TCRdb D call of TRBD1 is not possible without DNA. This CDR3 spans 11 amino acids. In germline, CDR1 is SGHRS, CDR2 YFSETQ. The CDR3 spells CASSGDRVYTF.

V gene TRBV20-1 combines with J gene TRBJ2-7; TCRdb reports TRBD1, a call that lacks DNA to check it against. CDR3 length equals 12 residues. Germline V lookup: CDR1 DFQATT, CDR2 SNEGSKA (reference sequence). This CDR3 is CSVGGDDYEQYF.

The chain has TRBV29-1 and TRBJ2-1; TCRdb proposes TRBD2, but this gene call is untestable without DNA. The CDR3 is 17 residues long. Per germline, CDR1 SQVTM and CDR2 ANQGSEA. CDR3 sequence: CSVQGTGGGQAYNEQFF.

The V call is TRBV12-3 or TRBV12-4, the J call TRBJ2-1; the TCRdb call, TRBD1, lacks DNA for checking. This CDR3 region has 13 residues. This CDR3 is CASRPPGDGEQFF.

The rearrangement links TRBV5-1 to TRBJ2-3; TCRdb outputs TRBD1, but without DNA this stays unchecked. This CDR3 has 16 amino acids. In germline, CDR1 is SGHRS, CDR2 YFSETQ. The CDR3 sequence: CASSFNGGRDQDTQYF.

CDR3 loop: CASSIQTVYNEQFF. This chain joins TRBV9 and TRBJ2-1. Germline V CDR1 and CDR2: SGDLS, YYNGEE. The CDR3 spans 14 residues.

The rearrangement links TRBV12-3 or TRBV12-4 to TRBJ1-4; absent DNA, TCRdb's TRBD1 call cannot be checked. The CDR3 runs to 14 residues. The CDR3 protein is CASSVGDPNEKLFF.

The chain joins TRBV5-1 to TRBJ2-1; without DNA, the TCRdb call of TRBD1 cannot be checked. This CDR3 comprises 15 residues. Per the germline V gene, CDR1 is SGHRS and CDR2 is YFSETQ. The CDR3 sequence: CASSLARGALNEQFF. Supplemented by reference TRBV5-1 and TRBJ2-1, the full variable domain reads KAGVTQTPRYLIKTRGQQVTLSCSPISGHRSVSWYQQTPGQGLQFLFEYFSETQRNKGNFPGRFSGRQFSNSRSEMNVSTLELGDSALYLCASSLARGALNEQFFGPGTRLTVL.

This chain connects TRBV7-8 to TRBJ2-1. CDR1 and CDR2 from the germline V gene are SGHVS and FQNEAQ. The CDR3 runs 13 residues. The CDR3 loop reads CASSLRPLNEQFF.

The chain links TRBV28 to TRBJ2-5; with no DNA, the TCRdb D assignment of TRBD1 cannot be verified. The germline gives CDR1 MDHEN, CDR2 SYDVKM. The CDR3 loop spans 16 amino acids. The CDR3 region is CASSLRHRVSHETQYF.

The J gene is TRBJ2-1, the V gene TRBV7-6; without DNA, the TCRdb call of TRBD2 cannot be checked. Germline V gene sequence: CDR1 SGHVS, CDR2 FNYEAQ. The CDR3 totals 17 residues. The CDR3: CASSLEEVAGGRNEQFF.

The CDR3 sequence is CASNPGDDTEAFF. The chain uses TRBV7-8 and TRBJ1-1; TCRdb selects TRBD1, and the lack of DNA leaves this call unchecked. The germline V gene encodes CDR1 SGHVS and CDR2 FQNEAQ. This CDR3 comprises 13 residues.

The chain uses TRBV10-3 and TRBJ2-1; TCRdb proposes TRBD2, but this gene call is untestable without DNA. Germline CDR1 is ENHRY and CDR2 is SYGVKD. This CDR3 is built from 16 residues. Here the CDR3 reads CAISEDRLVTNNEQFF.

This sequence joins TRBV24-1 and TRBJ2-2; TCRdb's D call of TRBD1 is untestable without DNA. The germline CDR1 and CDR2 sequences are KGHDR and SFDVKD. The CDR3 is 19 amino acids. CDR3 loop: CATSGQPWGGRGFTGELFF.

J is TRBJ2-1 and V is TRBV29-1; the D gene TCRdb calls, TRBD1, cannot be checked with no DNA. This CDR3 has 15 residues. Germline-derived CDR1 and CDR2 are SQVTM and ANQGSEA. CDR3 residues: CSVEDWERDGDEQFF.

This rearrangement joins TRBV4-1 to TRBJ2-1; lacking DNA, the TRBD2 call made by TCRdb goes unchecked. Germline loops: CDR1 MGHRA, CDR2 YSYEKL. This CDR3 contains 15 residues. CDR3 residues: CASSQDSGRDGEQFF.

The J gene is TRBJ1-5, the V gene TRBV6-2 or TRBV6-3. The CDR3 has 14 residues. Germline CDR1 is MNHEY and CDR2 is SVGEGT. The CDR3 spells CASSFSEGSQPQHF.